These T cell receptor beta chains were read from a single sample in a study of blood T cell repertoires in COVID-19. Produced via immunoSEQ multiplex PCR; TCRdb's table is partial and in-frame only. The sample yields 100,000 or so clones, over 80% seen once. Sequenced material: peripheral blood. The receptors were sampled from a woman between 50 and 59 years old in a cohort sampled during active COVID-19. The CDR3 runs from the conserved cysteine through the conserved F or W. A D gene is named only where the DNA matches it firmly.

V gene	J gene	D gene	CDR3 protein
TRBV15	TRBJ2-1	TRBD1	CATSVGQAPYNEQFF
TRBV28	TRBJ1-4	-	CASSLRRHATNEKLFF
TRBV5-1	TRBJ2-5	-	CASSPDTQETQYF
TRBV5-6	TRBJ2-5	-	CASSLATGQETQYF
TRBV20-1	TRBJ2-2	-	CSATSAGELFF
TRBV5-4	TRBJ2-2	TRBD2	CASSPGLAGAGELFF
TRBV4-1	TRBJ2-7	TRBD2	CASSRGLVAYEQYF
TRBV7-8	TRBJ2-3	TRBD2	CASSLLAGGIDTQYF
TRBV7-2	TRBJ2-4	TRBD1	CASSLGQGENIQYF
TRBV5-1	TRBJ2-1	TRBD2	CASGEMSGGYNEQFF
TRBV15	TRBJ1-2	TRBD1	CATSLHRGGYTF
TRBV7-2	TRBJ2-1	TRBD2	CASSLGYGGRNNEQFF
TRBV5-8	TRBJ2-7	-	CASSLAGEGFEQYF
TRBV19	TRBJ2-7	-	CASSIDSTYEQYF
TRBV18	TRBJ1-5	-	CASSPQGAMGNQPQHF
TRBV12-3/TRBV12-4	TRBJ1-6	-	CASSRSVDSPLHF
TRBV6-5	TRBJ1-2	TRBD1	CASSYDFGTGNYGYTF
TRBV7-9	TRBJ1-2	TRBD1	CASSSTDRDNGYTF
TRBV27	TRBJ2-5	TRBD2	CASSFGSGGVETQYF
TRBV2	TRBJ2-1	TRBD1	CASRQGSYNEQFF
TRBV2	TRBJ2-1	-	CASTLDSYRREQFF
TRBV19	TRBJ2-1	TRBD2	CASSIQLAGLSYNEQFF
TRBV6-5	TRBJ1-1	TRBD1	CASRSGTGKNTEAFF
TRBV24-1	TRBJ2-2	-	CATIARVCPGELFF
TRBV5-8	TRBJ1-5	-	CASSLEKGTQPQHF
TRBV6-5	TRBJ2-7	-	CASGIGGEQYF
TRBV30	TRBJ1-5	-	CAWSVGIFIGGGGNQPQHF
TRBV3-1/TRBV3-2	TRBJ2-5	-	CASSQDYKTQYF
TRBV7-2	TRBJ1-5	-	CASSLGGDNQPQHF
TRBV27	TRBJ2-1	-	CASSSGQHYNEQFF
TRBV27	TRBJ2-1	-	CASTRAGRREQFF
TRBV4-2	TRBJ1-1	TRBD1	CASSQVPRGDTEAFF
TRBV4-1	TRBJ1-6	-	CASSQETVYNSPLHF
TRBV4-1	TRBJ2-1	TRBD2	CASSQALAGGLSYNEQFF
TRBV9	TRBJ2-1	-	CASSVGRGSNNEQFF
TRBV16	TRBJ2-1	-	CASSLQGRGLREQFF
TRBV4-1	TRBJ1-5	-	CASSPGQGLGQPQHF
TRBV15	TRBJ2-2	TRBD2	CATSPRTSVNTGELFF
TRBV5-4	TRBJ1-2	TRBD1	CASSTQGDYGYTF
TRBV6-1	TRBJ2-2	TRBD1	CASSGGNRGANTGELFF
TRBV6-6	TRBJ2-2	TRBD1	CASTPGQGRGGELFF
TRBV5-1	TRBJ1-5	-	CASSLGGALGQPQHF
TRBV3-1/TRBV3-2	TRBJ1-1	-	CASSQATWRGLTEAFF
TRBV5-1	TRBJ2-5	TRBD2	CASSWDQGASGVKTQYF
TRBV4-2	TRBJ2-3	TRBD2	CASSLTSGGGVTTDTQYF
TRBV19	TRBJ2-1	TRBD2	CASSSPGRGGYNEQFF
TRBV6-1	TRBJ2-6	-	CASSEPGLGANVLTF
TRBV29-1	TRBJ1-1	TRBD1	CSVGGVTGTGTEAFF
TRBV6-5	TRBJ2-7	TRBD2	CASSLAGSSYEQYF
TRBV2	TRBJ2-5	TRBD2	CASQGGRETQYF
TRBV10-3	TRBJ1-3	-	CAISESGTGNTIYF
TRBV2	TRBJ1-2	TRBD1	CASVGQGERNYGYTF